The TCR beta chain under discussion was sequenced for a study of blood T cell repertoires in COVID-19. TCRdb's copy holds only in-frame clones and misses some; the assay was immunoSEQ multiplex PCR. The table records about 170,000 clones, approximately 85% of them present only once. Trimming at V came to 5 bases and at J to 1 base, leaving 8 bases not matched to a gene. This CDR3 contains 15 residues. Germline V gene lookup returns CDR1 SGHRS and CDR2 YFSETQ. This clonotype originated in a man aged 55 to 70 who had recovered from COVID-19. The sample consisted of peripheral blood. The chain uses TRBV5-1 and TRBJ1-1, with 7 bases lining up with TRBD1. CDR3 sequence (DNA): TGCGCCAGCAGATTATCCGGGACAGCGAACACTGAAGCTTTCTTT. Translation gives CASRLSGTANTEAFF.